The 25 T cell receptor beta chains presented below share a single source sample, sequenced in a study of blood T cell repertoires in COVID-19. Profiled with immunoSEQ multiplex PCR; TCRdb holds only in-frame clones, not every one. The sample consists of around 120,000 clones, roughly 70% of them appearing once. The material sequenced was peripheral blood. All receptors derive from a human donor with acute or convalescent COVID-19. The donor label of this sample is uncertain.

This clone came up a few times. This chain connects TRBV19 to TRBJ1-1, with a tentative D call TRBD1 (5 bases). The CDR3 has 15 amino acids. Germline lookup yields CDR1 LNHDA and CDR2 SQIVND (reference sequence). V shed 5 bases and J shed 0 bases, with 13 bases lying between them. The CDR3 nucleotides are TGTGCCAGTAGTCCGGACACTTTCATGAACACTGAAGCTTTCTTT. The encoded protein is CASSPDTFMNTEAFF.

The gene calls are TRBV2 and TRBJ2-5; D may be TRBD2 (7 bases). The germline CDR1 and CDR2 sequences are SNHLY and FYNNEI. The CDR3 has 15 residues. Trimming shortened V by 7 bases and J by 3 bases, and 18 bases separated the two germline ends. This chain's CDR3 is CASIPLGGGEETQYF. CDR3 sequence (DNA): TGTGCCAGCATCCCACTAGGCGGGGGCGAAGAGACCCAGTACTTC.

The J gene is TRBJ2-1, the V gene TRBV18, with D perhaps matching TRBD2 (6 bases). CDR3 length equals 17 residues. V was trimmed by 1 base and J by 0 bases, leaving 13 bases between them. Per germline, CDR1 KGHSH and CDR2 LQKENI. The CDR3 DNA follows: TGTGCCAGCTCACCACGGGGGGTCCTAAGCTCCTACAATGAGCAGTTCTTC. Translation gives CASSPRGVLSSYNEQFF.

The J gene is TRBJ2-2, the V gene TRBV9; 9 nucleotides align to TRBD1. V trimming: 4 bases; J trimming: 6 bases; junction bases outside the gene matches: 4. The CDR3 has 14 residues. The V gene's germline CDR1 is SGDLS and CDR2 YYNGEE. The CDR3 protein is CASSSQGAPGELFF. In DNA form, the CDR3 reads TGTGCCAGCAGCTCACAGGGGGCGCCCGGGGAGCTGTTTTTT.

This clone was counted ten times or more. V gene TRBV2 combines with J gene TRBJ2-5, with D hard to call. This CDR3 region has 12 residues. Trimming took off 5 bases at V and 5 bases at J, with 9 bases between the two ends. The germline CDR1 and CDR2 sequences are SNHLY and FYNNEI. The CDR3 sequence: CASSSARETQYF. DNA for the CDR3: TGTGCCAGCAGTTCTGCTAGGGAGACCCAGTACTTC. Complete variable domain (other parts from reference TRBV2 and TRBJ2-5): EPEVTQTPSHQVTQMGQEVILRCVPISNHLYFYWYRQILGQKVEFLVSFYNNEISEKSEIFDDQFSVERPDGSNFTLKIRSTKLEDSAMYFCASSSARETQYFGPGTRLLVL.

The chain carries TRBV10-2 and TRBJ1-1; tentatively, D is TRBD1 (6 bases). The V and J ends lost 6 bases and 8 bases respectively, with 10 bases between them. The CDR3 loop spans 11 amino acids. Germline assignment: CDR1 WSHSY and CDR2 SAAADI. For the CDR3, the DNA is TGCGCCAGCAGGTCCGGGACAGAAGCTTTCTTT. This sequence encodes CASRSGTEAFF.

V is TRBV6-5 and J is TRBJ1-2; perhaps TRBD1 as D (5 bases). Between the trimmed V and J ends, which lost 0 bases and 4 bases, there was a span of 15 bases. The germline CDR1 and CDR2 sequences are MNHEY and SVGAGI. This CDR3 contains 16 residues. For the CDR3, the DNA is TGTGCCAGCAGTTACTCCGGGGGTCGGGACTCCTATGGCTACACCTTC. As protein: CASSYSGGRDSYGYTF.

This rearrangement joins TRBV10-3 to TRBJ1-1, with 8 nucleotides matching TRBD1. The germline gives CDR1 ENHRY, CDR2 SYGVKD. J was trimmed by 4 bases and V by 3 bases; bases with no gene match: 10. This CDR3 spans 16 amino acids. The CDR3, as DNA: TGTGCCATCAGTGACTACAGGGGGGCTCCGGCCACTGAAGCTTTCTTT. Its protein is CAISDYRGAPATEAFF.

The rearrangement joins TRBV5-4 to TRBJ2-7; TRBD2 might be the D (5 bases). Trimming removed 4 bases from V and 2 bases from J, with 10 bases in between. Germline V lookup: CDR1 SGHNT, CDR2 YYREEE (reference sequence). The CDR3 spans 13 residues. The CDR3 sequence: CASSITGTYEQYV. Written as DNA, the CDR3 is TGTGCCAGCAGCATAACGGGGACCTACGAGCAGTACGTC.

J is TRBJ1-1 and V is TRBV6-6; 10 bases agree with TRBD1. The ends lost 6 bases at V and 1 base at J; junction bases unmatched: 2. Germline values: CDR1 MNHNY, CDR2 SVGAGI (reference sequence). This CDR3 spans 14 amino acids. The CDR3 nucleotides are TGTGCCAGCAGACGGGACAGGGGGAACACTGAAGCTTTCTTT. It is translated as CASRRDRGNTEAFF.

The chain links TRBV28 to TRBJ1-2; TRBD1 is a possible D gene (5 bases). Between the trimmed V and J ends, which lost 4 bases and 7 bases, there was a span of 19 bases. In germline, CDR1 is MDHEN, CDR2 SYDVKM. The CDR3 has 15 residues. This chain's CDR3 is CASSSPGTGATGYTF. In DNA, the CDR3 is TGTGCCAGCAGTTCCCCCGGGACGGGAGCCACTGGCTACACCTTC.

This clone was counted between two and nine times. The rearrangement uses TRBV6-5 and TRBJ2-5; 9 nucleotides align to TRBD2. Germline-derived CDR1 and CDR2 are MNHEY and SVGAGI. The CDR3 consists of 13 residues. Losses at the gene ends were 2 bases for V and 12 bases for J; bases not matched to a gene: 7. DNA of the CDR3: TGTGCCAGCAGTTACGAGCGGGGGGTCACCGAGTACTTC. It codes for CASSYERGVTEYF.

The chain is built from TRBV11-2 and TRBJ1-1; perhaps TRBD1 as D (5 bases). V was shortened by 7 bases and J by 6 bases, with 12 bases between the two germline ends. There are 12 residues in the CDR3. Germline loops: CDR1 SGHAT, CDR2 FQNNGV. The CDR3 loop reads CASTKRGPEAFF. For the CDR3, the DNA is TGTGCCAGCACCAAAAGGGGCCCTGAAGCTTTCTTT. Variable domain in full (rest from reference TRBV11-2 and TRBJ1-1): EAGVAQSPRYKIIEKRQSVAFWCNPISGHATLYWYQQILGQGPKLLIQFQNNGVVDDSQLPKDRFSAERLKGVDSTLKIQPAKLEDSAVYLCASTKRGPEAFFGQGTRLTVV.

The CDR3 reads CASSLIPSGTSNQPQHF. The CDR3 DNA follows: TGCGCCAGCAGCCTCATTCCTTCAGGTACGAGCAATCAGCCCCAGCATTTT. The chain employs TRBV4-1 and TRBJ1-5, with unresolved D. The CDR3 has 17 residues. CDR1 is MGHRA, CDR2 YSYEKL, per germline. V was clipped by 4 bases and J by 1 base, with 17 bases between them.

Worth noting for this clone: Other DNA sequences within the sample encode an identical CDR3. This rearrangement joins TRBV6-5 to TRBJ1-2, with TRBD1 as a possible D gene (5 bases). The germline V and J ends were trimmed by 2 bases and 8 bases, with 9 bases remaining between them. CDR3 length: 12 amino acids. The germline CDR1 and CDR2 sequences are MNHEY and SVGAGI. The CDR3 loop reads CASSYGQGGYTF. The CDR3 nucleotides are TGTGCCAGCAGTTACGGCCAGGGAGGCTACACCTTC.

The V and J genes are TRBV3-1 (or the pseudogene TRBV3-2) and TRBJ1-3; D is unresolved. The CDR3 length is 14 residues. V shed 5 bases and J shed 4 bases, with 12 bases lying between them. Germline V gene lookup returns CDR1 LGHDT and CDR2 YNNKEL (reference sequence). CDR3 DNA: TGTGCCAGCAGCTCAGCGATATCCGGAAACACCATATATTTT. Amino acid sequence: CASSSAISGNTIYF.

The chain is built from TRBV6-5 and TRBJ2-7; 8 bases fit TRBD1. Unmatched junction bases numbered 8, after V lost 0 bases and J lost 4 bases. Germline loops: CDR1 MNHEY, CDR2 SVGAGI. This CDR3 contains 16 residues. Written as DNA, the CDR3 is TGTGCCAGCAGTTACTCGGGACAGGCGAGCTGTTACGAGCAGTACGTC. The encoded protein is CASSYSGQASCYEQYV.

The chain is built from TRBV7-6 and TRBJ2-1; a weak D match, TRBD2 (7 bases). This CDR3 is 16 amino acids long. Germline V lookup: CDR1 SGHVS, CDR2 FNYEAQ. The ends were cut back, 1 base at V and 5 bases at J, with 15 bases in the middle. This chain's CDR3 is CASSLVWRGLDNEQFF. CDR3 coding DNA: TGTGCCAGCAGCTTAGTCTGGCGGGGGCTTGACAATGAGCAGTTCTTC.

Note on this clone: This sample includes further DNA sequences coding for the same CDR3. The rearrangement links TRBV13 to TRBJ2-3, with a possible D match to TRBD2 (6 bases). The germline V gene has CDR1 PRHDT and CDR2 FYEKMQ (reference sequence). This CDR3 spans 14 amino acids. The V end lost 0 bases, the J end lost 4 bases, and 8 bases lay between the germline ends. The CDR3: CASSLGREADTQYF. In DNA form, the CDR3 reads TGTGCCAGCAGCTTAGGCAGGGAGGCAGATACGCAGTATTTT.

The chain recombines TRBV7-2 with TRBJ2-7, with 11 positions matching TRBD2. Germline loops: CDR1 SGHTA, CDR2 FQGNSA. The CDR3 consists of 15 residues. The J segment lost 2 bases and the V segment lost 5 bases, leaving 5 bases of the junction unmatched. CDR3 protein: CASSRSGGGTYEQYF. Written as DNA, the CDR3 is TGTGCCAGCAGCCGTAGCGGGGGGGGCACCTACGAGCAGTACTTC.

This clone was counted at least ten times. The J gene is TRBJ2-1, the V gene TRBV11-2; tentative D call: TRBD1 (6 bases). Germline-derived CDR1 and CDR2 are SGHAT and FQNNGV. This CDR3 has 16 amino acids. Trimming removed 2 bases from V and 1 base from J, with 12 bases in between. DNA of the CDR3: TGTGCCAGCAGCTTACCCGCGGACAGATCCTACAATGAGCAGTTCTTC. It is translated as CASSLPADRSYNEQFF.

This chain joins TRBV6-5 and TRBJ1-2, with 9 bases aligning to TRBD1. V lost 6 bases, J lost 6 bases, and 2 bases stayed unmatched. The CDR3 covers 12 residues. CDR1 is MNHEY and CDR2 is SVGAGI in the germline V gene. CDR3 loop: CASRQGAHGYTF. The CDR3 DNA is TGTGCCAGCAGACAGGGGGCCCATGGCTACACCTTC.

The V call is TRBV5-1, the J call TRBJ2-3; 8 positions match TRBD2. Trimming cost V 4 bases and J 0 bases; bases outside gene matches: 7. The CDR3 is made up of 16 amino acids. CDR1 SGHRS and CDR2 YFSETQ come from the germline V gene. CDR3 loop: CASSPGLGHSTDTQYF. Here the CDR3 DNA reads TGCGCCAGCAGCCCGGGACTAGGACATAGCACAGATACGCAGTATTTT. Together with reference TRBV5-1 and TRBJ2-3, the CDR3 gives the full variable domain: KAGVTQTPRYLIKTRGQQVTLSCSPISGHRSVSWYQQTPGQGLQFLFEYFSETQRNKGNFPGRFSGRQFSNSRSEMNVSTLELGDSALYLCASSPGLGHSTDTQYFGPGTRLTVL.

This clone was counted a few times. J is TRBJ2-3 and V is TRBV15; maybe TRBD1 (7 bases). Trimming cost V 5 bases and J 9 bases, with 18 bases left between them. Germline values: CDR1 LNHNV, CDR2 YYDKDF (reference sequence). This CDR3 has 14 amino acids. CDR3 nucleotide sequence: TGTGCCACCAGCGGCACAGGGGTTGGAGGGACGCAGTATTTT. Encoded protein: CATSGTGVGGTQYF.

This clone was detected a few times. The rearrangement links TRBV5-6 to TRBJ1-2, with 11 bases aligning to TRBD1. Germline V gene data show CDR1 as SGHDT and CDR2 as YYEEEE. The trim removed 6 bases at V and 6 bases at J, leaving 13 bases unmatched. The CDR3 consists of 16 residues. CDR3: CASTLSRGQGGHGYTF. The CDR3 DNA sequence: TGTGCCAGCACCCTTTCAAGGGGACAGGGGGGTCATGGCTACACCTTC.